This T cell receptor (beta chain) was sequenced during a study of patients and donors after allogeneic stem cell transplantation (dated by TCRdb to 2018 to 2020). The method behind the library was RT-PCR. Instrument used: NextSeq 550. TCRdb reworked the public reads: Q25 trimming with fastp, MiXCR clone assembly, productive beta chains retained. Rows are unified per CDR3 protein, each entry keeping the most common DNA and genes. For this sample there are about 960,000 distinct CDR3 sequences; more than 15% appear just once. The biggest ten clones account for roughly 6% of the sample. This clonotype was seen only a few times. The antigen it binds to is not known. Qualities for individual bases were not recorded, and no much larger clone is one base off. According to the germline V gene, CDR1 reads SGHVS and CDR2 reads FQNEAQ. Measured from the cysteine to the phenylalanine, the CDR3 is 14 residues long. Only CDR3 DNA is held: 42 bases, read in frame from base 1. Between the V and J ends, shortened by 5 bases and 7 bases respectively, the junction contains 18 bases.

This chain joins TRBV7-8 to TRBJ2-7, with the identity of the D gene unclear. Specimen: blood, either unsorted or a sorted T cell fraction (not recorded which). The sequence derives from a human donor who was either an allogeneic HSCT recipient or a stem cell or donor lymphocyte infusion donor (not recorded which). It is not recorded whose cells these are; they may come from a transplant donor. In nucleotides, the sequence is TGTGCCAGCAGCCCCGGGCAGAAGGGTCGTGAGCAGTACTTC. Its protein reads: CASSPGQKGREQYF.